Detailed here is one T cell receptor beta chain. Its antigen is undetermined. This record belongs to a study of CXCR3-negative and CXCR3-positive naive CD8 T cells. Study conclusions and caveats: For CXCR3-positive naive cells, TRB CDR3s were more hydrophobic than those of CXCR3-negative naive cells.

The TRB cDNA libraries were prepared by 5' RACE with UMI labels. TCRdb re-called the 5' RACE reads and catalogs CDR3 proteins one per entry, DNA excluded. In all, the sample yields about 6,900 distinct CDR3 sequences. Naive CD8+ T cells showed CD45RO-CCR7+CD27+CD95-. CDR3 length equals 15 residues. Germline lookup yields CDR1 SQVTM and CDR2 ANQGSEA. This clonotype originated in a human donor in good health. Some clones in this sample may be carry-over from other donors' samples. The specimen was naive CXCR3+ CD8+ T cells from blood. The subset was: CD45RO-CCR7+CD27+CD95- naive CD8+ T cells expressing CXCR3 (TNR3+). The chain is built from TRBV29-1 and TRBJ2-3; the TRBD1 assignment by TCRdb is unverifiable without DNA. The CDR3 reads CSVEEDPPAADTQYF.